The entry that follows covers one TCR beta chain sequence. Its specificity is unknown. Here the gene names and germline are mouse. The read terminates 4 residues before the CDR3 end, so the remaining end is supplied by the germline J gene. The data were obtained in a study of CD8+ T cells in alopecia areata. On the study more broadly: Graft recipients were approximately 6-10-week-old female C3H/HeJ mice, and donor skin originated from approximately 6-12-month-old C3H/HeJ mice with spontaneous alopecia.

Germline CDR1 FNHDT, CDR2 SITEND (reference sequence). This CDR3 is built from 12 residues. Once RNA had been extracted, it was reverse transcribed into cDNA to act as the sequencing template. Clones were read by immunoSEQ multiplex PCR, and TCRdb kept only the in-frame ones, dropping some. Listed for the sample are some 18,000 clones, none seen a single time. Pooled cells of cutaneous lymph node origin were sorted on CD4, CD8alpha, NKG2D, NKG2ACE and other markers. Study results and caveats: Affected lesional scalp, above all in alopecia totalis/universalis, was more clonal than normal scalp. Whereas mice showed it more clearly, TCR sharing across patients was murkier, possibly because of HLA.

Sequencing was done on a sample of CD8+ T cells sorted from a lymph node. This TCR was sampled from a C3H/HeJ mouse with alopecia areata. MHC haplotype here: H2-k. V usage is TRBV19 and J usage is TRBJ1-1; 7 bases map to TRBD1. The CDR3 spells CASRPGTVEVFF. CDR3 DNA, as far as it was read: TGTGCCAGCAGGCCCGGGACAGTA.